This entry features one T cell receptor (beta chain) sequence. Its specificity is unknown. TCRdb's copy holds only in-frame clones and misses some; the assay was immunoSEQ multiplex PCR. The top ten hold under 20% of the sample, which has about 120,000 clones, around 84% seen once. This specimen belongs to a study of T cell responses to AZD1222 COVID-19 vaccine. Study findings and constraints: In all cases, repertoires were sampled only after the peak T cell response.

Trimming cost V 6 bases and J 5 bases; bases outside gene matches: 6. The germline V gene encodes CDR1 LNHDA and CDR2 SQIVND (reference sequence). This CDR3 has 13 residues. Doses given second, at about 4 or about 12 weeks, were pooled. This specimen consisted of peripheral blood, obtained 28 days after the second AZD1222 dose. The V gene is TRBV19, the J gene TRBJ1-2, with 7 nucleotides matching TRBD1. This receptor was identified in an adult who received the AZD1222 COVID-19 vaccine. The CDR3: CASRRRDRYGYTF. In DNA, the CDR3 is TGTGCCAGTAGGAGACGGGACAGATATGGCTACACCTTC.